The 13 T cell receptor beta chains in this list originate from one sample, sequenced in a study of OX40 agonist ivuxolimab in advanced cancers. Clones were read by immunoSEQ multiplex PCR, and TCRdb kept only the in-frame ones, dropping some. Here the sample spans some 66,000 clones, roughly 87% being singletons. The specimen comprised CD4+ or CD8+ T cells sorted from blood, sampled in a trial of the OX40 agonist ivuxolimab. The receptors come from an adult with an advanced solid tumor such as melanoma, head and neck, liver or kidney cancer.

CDR3 residues: CATRGASSTDTQYF. The CDR3 DNA reads as TGTGCCACCAGGGGAGCCTCTAGCACAGATACGCAGTATTTT. The chain employs TRBV10-3 and TRBJ2-3, with a possible D match to TRBD1 (6 bases). This CDR3 has 14 residues. Trimming pared 10 bases from V and 0 bases from J, leaving 14 bases between. Germline V gene lookup returns CDR1 ENHRY and CDR2 SYGVKD.

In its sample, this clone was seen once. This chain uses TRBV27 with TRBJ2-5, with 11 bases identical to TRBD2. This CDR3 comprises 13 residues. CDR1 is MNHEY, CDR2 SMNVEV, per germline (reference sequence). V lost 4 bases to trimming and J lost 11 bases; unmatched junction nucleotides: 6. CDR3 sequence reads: CASSSPLAGEQYF. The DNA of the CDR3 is TGTGCCAGCAGTTCCCCACTAGCGGGGGAGCAGTACTTC.

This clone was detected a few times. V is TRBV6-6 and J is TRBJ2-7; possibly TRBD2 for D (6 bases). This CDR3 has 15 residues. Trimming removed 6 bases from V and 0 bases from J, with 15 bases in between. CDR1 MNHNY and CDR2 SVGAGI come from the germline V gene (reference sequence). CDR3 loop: CASSPGDFVSYEQYF. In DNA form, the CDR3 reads TGTGCCAGCAGCCCCGGGGACTTCGTCTCCTACGAGCAGTACTTC.

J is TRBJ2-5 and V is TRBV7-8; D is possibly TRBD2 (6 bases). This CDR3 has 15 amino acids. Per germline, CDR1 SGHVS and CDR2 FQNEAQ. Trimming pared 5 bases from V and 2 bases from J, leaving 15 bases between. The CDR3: CASSKALAYQETQYF. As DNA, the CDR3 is TGTGCCAGCAGCAAAGCGCTAGCGTATCAAGAGACCCAGTACTTC.

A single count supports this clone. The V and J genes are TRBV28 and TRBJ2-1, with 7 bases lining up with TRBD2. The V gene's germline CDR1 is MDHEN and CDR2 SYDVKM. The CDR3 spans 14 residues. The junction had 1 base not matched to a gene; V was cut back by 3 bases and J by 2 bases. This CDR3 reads CASSFRGAYNEQFF. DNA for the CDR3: TGTGCCAGCAGTTTCCGGGGGGCCTACAATGAGCAGTTCTTC.

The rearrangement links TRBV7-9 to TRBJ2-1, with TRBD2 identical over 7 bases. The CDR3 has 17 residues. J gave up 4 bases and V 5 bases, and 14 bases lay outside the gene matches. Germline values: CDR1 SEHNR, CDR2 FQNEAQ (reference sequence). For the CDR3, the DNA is TGTGCCAGCAGCCTCCCTCGTCGGCTAGCGGTTTACAATGAGCAGTTCTTC. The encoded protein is CASSLPRRLAVYNEQFF.

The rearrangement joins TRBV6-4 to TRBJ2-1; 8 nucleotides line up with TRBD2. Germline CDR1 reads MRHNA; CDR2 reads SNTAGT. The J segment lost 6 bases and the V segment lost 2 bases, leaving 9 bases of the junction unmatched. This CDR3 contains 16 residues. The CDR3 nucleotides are TGTGCCAGCAGTGACCCCCGGACTAGCTTTCTCAATGAGCAGTTCTTC. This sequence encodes CASSDPRTSFLNEQFF.

The CDR3 nucleotides are TGTGCCAGCAGTTTGTCAAGGCAGGGGCGAGGCACTGAAGCTTTCTTT. Amino acids: CASSLSRQGRGTEAFF. The V call is TRBV27, the J call TRBJ1-1; the D gene is possibly TRBD1 (6 bases). Germline assignment: CDR1 MNHEY and CDR2 SMNVEV (reference sequence). Trimming cost V 3 bases and J 4 bases, with 18 bases left between them. The CDR3 loop spans 16 amino acids.

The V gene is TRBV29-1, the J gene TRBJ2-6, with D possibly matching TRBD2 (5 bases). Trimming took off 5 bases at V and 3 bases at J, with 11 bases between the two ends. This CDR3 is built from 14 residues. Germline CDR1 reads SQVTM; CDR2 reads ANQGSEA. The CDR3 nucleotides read TGCAGCGTTTTTACCGGGGATGGGGCCAACGTCCTGACTTTC. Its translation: CSVFTGDGANVLTF.

CDR3 in DNA: TGCGCCAGCAGCCAAGGGTCGGGTCGGAAGAACACCGGGGAGCTGTTTTTT. Encoded protein: CASSQGSGRKNTGELFF. The chain has TRBV4-1 and TRBJ1-3; D remains ambiguous. The DNA end lines up better with TRBJ2-2; the J call may be wrong. This CDR3 contains 17 residues. Germline V gene sequence: CDR1 MGHRA, CDR2 YSYEKL.

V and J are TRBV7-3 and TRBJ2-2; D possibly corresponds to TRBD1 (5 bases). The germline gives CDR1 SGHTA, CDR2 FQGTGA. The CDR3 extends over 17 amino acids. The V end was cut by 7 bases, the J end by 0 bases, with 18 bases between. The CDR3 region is CASTTGRLHTNTGELFF. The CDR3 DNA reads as TGTGCCAGCACCACAGGACGGCTACATACGAACACCGGGGAGCTGTTTTTT.

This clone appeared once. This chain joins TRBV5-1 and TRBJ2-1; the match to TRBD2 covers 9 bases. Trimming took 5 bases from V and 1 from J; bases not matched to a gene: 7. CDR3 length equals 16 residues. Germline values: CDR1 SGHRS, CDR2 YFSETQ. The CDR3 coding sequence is TGCGCCAGCAGTGTCCTGACTAGCGGATCCTACAATGAGCAGTTCTTC. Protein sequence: CASSVLTSGSYNEQFF.

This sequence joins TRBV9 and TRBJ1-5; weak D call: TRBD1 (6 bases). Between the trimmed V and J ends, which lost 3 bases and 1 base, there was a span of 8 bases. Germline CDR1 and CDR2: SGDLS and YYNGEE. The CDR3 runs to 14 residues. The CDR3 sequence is CASSETGSNQPQHF. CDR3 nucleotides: TGTGCCAGCAGCGAAACAGGGAGCAATCAGCCCCAGCATTTT.